This T cell receptor (beta chain) was captured in a study of blood T cell repertoires in COVID-19 (dated by TCRdb to 2020 to 2022). With regard to the full study: Collaborator samples came from the United States, Italy and Spain and covered acute and convalescent phases of COVID-19. The repertoires were released in a freely available public database intended as a resource for research on the immune response to SARS-CoV-2. Where available, HLA class I and class II types were obtained from metadata supplied by the sample provider rather than from assay-based typing. The material from the prospective study consisted of cDNA or gDNA derived from T cells, B-cell-depleted T cells, or PBMCs. Nearly every sample came with metadata listing a de-identified subject ID, COVID-19 status, age in years and sex. The dataset comprised deeply sampled blood TCRbeta repertoires from subjects exposed to, actively infected with, or recovered from COVID-19. Samples came from the ongoing ImmuneRACE study (first 160 participants) plus 1,254 subjects from 6 global collaborators. Results the study describes overall, beyond this receptor: Clinical and demographic metadata were provided uncurated, with the amount varying by source and participant.

In regard to this clone: It has no known antigen specificity. No base qualities exist here, and no much larger clone lies one base off it.

The CDR3 numbers 13 residues from cysteine through phenylalanine. Only the CDR3 region is kept as DNA, spanning 39 bases read in frame from base 1. CDR1 is given as MNHNY and CDR2 as SVGAGI, both from the germline V gene (reference sequence). Trimming at the junction amounts to 6 bases on V and 1 base on J, and the germline ends lie 7 bases apart. One collaborating source in Seattle enrolled patients while the patients were actively infected and followed the patients over time throughout the course of disease. Each collaborating institution followed its own protocols to collect whole blood in K2EDTA tubes. For TCRbeta analysis, collaborator samples were shipped as frozen whole blood, as isolated PBMCs, or as DNA extracted from either sample type. The immunoSEQ Assay, a bias-controlled multiplex PCR, was used to amplify TCRbeta CDR3 regions from genomic DNA. In the original analysis: Nucleated cell counts per sample were estimated from amplification of reference gene primers within the assay. Sequence reads were collapsed and filtered to measure the absolute abundance of every unique TCRbeta CDR3 rearrangement. For each sample, productive Simpson clonality was calculated by taking the square root of Simpson's diversity index across productive rearrangements. Drawn from immuneACCESS, this table holds only the in-frame rearrangements with V and J called that TCRdb kept. Clones are partly lost; checked studies trace under half to an unresolved V gene and leave the rest unexplained. Clone size and the V and J calls come from that table; the DNA yielded D and trimming. The sample contains about 120,000 clones, roughly 90% of them found a single time. 3.8% of the sample belongs to the ten largest clones.

This sequence originates from a woman aged 60 to 75 with COVID-19, enrolled during active disease. Sequenced: peripheral blood. The rearrangement joined TRBV6-6 to TRBJ1-5, with TRBD1 tentatively as D gene (5 bases match). The CDR3 region has the sequence CASRQDSNQPQHF. The nucleotides are TGTGCCAGCAGACAGGACAGCAATCAGCCCCAGCATTTT.